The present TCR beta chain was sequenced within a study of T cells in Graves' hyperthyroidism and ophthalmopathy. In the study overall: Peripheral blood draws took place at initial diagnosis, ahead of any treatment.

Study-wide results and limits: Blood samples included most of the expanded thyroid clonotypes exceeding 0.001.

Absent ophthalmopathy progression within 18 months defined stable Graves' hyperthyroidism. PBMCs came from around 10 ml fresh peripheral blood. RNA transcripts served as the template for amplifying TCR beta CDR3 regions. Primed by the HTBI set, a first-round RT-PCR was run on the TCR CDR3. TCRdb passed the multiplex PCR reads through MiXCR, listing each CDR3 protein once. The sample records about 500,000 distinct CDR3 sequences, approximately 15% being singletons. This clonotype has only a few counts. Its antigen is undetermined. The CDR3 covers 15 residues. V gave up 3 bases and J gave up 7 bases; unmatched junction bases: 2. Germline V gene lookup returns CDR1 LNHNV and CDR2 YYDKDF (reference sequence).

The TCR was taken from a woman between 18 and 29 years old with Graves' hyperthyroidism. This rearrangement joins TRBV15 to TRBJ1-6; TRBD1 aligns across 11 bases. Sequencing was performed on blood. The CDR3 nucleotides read TGTGCCACCAGCAGGGACAGGGGGCCAAATTCACCCCTCCACTTT. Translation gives CATSRDRGPNSPLHF. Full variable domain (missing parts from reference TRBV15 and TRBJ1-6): DAMVIQNPRYQVTQFGKPVTLSCSQTLNHNVMYWYQQKSSQAPKLLFHYYDKDFNNEADTPDNFQSRRPNTSFCFLDIRSPGLGDTAMYLCATSRDRGPNSPLHFGNGTRLTVT.